This TCR beta chain was profiled in a study of T cells after yellow fever vaccination. Study results and caveats: Abundant bulk-population clonotypes could contaminate the FACS-sorted repertoires. There was a small share of clonotypes that showed up in both the CD4 and CD8 compartments.

As to this clonotype: Its target is not known.

Germline V gene sequence: CDR1 SGHRS, CDR2 YFSETQ. The CDR3 sequence is 16 residues long. The V and J ends lost 4 bases and 5 bases respectively, with 16 bases between them. TCRdb re-called the 5' RACE reads with MiXCR, one entry per CDR3 protein. This sample has hundreds of thousands of distinct CDR3 sequences; under 15% occur once, and the top ten carry 3% to 4%. This sequence originates from a man aged 18 to 30 who received the YFV17D yellow fever vaccine. This specimen was CD4+ T cells sorted from PBMCs, taken 15 days after the yellow fever booster vaccination. The V and J genes are TRBV5-1 and TRBJ1-6; D is unclear. CDR3 residues: CASSDPKDGNNSPLHF. CDR3 coding DNA: TGCGCCAGCAGCGACCCGAAGGACGGAAATAATTCACCCCTCCACTTT.